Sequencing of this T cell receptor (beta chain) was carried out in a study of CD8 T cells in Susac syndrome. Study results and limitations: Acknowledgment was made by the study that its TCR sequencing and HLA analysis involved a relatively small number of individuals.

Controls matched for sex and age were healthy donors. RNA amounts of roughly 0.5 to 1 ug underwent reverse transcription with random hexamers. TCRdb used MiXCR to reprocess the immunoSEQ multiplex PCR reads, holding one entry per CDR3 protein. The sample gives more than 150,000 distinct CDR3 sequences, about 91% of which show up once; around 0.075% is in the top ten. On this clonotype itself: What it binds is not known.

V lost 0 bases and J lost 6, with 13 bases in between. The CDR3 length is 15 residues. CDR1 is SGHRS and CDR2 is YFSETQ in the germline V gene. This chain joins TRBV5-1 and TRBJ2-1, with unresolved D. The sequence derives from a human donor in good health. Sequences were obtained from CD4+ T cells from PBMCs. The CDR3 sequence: CASSLVLAVGNEQFF. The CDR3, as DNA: TGCGCCAGCAGCTTGGTCCTGGCCGTTGGCAATGAGCAGTTCTTC.